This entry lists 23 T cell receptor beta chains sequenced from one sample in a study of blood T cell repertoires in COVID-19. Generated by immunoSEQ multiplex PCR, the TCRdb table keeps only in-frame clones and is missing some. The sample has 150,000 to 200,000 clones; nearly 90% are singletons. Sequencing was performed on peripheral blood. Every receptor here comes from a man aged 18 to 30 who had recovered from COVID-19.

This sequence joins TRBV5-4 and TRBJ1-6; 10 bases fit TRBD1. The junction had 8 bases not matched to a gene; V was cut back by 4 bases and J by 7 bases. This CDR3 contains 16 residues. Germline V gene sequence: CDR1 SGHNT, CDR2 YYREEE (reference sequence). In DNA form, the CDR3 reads TGTGCCAGCAGCCCTCTGGGGACAGGGGCAAATTCACCCCTCCACTTT. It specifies CASSPLGTGANSPLHF.

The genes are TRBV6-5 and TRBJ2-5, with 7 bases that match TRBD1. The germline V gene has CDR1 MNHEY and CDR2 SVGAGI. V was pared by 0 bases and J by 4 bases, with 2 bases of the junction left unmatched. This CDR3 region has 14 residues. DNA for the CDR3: TGTGCCAGCAGTTACTCGACAGGGAGAGAGACCCAGTACTTC. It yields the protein CASSYSTGRETQYF.

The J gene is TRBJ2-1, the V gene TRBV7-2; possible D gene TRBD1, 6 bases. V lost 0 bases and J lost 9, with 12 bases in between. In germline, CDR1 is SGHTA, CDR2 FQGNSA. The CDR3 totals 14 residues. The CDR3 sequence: CASSLADRLREQFF. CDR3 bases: TGTGCCAGCAGCTTAGCCGACAGGCTCCGTGAGCAGTTCTTC.

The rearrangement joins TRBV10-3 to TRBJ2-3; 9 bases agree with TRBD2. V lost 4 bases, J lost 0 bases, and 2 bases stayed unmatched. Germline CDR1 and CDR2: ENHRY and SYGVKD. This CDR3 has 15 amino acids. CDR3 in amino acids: CAISVLAGSTDTQYF. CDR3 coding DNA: TGTGCCATCAGTGTACTAGCGGGTAGCACAGATACGCAGTATTTT.

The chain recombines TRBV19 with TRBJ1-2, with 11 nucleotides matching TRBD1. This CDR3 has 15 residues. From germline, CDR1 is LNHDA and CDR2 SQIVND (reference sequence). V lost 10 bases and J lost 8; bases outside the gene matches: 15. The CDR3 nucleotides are TGTGCCACCCCTTCCGACGGACAGGGGGCTTCGGGCTACACCTTC. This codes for CATPSDGQGASGYTF.

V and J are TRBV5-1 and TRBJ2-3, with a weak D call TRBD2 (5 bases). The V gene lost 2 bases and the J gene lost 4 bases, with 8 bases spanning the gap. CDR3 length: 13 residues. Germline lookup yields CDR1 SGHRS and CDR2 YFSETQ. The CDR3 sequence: CASSFLGADTQYF. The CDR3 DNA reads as TGCGCCAGCAGCTTCCTGGGAGCAGATACGCAGTATTTT.

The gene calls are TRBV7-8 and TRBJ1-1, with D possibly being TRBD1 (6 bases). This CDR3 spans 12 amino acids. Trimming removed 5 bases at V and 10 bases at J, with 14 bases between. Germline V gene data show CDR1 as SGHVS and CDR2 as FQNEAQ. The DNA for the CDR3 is TGTGCCAGCAGCCCCACAGGGTGGGGAGCTTTCTTT. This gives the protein CASSPTGWGAFF.

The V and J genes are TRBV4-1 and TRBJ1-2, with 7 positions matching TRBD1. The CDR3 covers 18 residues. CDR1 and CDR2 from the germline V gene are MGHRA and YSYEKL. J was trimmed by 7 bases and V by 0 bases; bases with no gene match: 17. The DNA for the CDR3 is TGCGCCAGCAGCCAAGAAACCCGCCCCACTGACAGGGATGGTGGCTACACCTTC. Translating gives CASSQETRPTDRDGGYTF.

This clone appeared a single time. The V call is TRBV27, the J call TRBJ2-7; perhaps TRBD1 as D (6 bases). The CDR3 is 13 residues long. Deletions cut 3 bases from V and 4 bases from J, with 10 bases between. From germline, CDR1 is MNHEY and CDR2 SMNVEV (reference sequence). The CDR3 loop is CASSLGQQYEQYF. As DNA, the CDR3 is TGTGCCAGCAGTTTGGGACAACAGTACGAGCAGTACTTC.

The CDR3 spells CASSRGNNEQFF. CDR3 DNA sequence: TGCGCCAGCAGCAGGGGCAACAATGAGCAGTTCTTC. This chain connects TRBV5-1 to TRBJ2-1; tentative D call: TRBD1 (5 bases). Germline V gives CDR1 SGHRS, CDR2 YFSETQ. The CDR3 runs 12 residues. The V end was cut by 4 bases, the J end by 5 bases, with 7 bases between.

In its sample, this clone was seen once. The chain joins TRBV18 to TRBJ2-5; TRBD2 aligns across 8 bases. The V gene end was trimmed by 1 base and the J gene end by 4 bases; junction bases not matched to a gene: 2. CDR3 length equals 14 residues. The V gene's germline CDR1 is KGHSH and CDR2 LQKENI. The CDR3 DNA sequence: TGTGCCAGCTCACCACTGGCGGGAGGAGAGACCCAGTACTTC. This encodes CASSPLAGGETQYF.

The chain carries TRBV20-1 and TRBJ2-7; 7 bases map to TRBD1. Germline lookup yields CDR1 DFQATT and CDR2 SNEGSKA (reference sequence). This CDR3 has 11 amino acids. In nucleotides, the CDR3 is TGCAGAGCAGGGGGATCCTACGAGCAGTACTTC. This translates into CRAGGSYEQYF.

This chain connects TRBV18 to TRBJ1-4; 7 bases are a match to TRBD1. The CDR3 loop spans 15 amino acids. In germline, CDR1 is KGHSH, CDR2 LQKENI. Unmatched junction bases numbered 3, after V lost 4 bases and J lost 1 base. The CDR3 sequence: CASSQGARTNEKLFF. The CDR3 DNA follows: TGTGCCAGCTCACAGGGGGCGAGAACTAATGAAAAACTGTTTTTT.

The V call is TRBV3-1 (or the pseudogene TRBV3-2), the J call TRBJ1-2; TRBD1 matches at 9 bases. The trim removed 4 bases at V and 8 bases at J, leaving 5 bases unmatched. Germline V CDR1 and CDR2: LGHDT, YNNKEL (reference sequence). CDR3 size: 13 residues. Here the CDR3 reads CASSLGQGGGYTF. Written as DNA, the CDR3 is TGTGCCAGCAGCCTGGGACAGGGAGGCGGCTACACCTTC.

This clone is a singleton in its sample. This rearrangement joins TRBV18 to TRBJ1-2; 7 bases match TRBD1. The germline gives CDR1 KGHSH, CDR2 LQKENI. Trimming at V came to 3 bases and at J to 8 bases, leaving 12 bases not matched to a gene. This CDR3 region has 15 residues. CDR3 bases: TGTGCCAGCTCACCGGACCTGACAGGGAGTCGCGGCTACACCTTC. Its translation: CASSPDLTGSRGYTF.

The CDR3 nucleotides read TGTGCCAGCAGCAGATCGGGACTAGCGGCCGGGGAGCTGTTTTTT. Translation gives CASSRSGLAAGELFF. The chain recombines TRBV7-3 with TRBJ2-2; 11 bases match TRBD2. CDR1 is SGHTA, CDR2 FQGTGA, per germline. The CDR3 length is 15 residues. The ends lost 5 bases at V and 6 bases at J; junction bases unmatched: 5.

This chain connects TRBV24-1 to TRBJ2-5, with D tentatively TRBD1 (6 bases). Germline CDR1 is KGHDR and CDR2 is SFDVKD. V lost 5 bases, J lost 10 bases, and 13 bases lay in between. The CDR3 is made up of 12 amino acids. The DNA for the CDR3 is TGTGCCACCAGTGCCGAATCAGGGGTCCAGTACTTC. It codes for CATSAESGVQYF.

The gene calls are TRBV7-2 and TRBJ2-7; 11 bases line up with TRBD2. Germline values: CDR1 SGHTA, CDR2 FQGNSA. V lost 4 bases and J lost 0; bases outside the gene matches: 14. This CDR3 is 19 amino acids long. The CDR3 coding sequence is TGTGCCAGCAGCTCACAAACGGGACTAGCGGTCTACCACTCCTACGAGCAGTACTTC. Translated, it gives CASSSQTGLAVYHSYEQYF. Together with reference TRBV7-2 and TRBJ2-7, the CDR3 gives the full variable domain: GAGVSQSPSNKVTEKGKDVELRCDPISGHTALYWYRQSLGQGLEFLIYFQGNSAPDKSGLPSDRFSAERTGGSVSTLTIQRTQQEDSAVYLCASSSQTGLAVYHSYEQYFGPGTRLTVT.

The CDR3 reads CAITSTGSLPDTQYF. In DNA, the CDR3 is TGCGCCATTACCTCCACAGGGAGTCTTCCAGATACGCAGTATTTT. The V gene is TRBV10-1, the J gene TRBJ2-3, with D perhaps TRBD1 (6 bases). Germline CDR1 is WNHNN and CDR2 is SYGVQD (reference sequence). The V gene lost 10 bases and the J gene lost 4 bases, with 21 bases spanning the gap. CDR3 length: 15 amino acids.

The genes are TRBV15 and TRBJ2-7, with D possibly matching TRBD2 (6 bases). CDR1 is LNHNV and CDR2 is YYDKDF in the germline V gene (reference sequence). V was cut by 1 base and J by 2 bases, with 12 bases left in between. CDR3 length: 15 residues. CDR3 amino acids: CATSRVARGTYEQYF. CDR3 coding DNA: TGTGCCACCAGCAGAGTAGCGCGGGGAACCTACGAGCAGTACTTC.

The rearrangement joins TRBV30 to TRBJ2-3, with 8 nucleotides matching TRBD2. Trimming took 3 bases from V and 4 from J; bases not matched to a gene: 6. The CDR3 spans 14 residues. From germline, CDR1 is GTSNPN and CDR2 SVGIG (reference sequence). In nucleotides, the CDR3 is TGTGCCTGGAGCAGGCGGGAGGTGCCAGATACGCAGTATTTT. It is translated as CAWSRREVPDTQYF.

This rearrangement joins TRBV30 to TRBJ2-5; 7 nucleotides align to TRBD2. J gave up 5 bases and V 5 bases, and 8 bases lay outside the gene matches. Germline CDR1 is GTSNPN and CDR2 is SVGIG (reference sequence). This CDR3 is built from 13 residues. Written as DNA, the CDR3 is TGTGCCTGGGGGGGAGGGGAGTACGAGACCCAGTACTTC. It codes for CAWGGGEYETQYF.

The chain's CDR3 is CASGAGTKQKETQYF. In DNA form, the CDR3 reads TGTGCCAGCGGTGCCGGGACAAAACAGAAAGAGACCCAGTACTTC. This chain joins TRBV9 and TRBJ2-5, with a tentative D call TRBD1 (6 bases). Germline CDR1 SGDLS, CDR2 YYNGEE. Between the trimmed V and J ends, which lost 7 bases and 3 bases, there was a span of 19 bases. This CDR3 has 15 amino acids.